What follows are 13 T cell receptor beta chains derived from one specimen sequenced in a study of T cells after yellow fever vaccination. TCRdb reprocessed the 5' RACE reads with MiXCR, giving one entry per CDR3 protein. The sample has some 350,000 distinct CDR3 sequences, 8.7% seen once. The source was PBMCs, collected on the day of the first yellow fever vaccination. The receptors come from a man between 18 and 35 years old who received the YFV17D yellow fever vaccine.

This clonotype was picked up a small number of times. The V and J genes are TRBV29-1 and TRBJ2-7; D is undetermined. The V and J ends lost 4 bases and 6 bases respectively, with 13 bases between them. The CDR3 is made up of 12 amino acids. The germline gives CDR1 SQVTM, CDR2 ANQGSEA. The CDR3 loop is CSVGWGSLEQYF. Written as DNA, the CDR3 is TGCAGCGTTGGGTGGGGTAGCCTCGAGCAGTACTTC.

In its sample, this clonotype was seen a few times. The genes are TRBV28 and TRBJ2-5; 10 nucleotides agree with TRBD2. This CDR3 has 14 amino acids. Germline CDR1 and CDR2: MDHEN and SYDVKM. Unmatched junction bases numbered 5, after V lost 5 bases and J lost 5 bases. CDR3 residues: CASSTSGEVETQYF. The CDR3 DNA is TGTGCCAGCAGTACTAGCGGGGAAGTGGAGACCCAGTACTTC.

V usage is TRBV7-9 and J usage is TRBJ2-3; D may match TRBD1 or TRBD2 (6 bases each). V was pared by 5 bases and J by 2 bases, with 20 bases between. The CDR3 length is 17 residues. The germline V gene has CDR1 SEHNR and CDR2 FQNEAQ (reference sequence). Written as DNA, the CDR3 is TGTGCCAGCAGCCGCCTTGGGGGGCATGTCAACACAGATACGCAGTATTTT. It yields the protein CASSRLGGHVNTDTQYF.

The gene calls are TRBV27 and TRBJ2-7; 10 bases match TRBD1. The CDR3 totals 14 residues. Germline values: CDR1 MNHEY, CDR2 SMNVEV (reference sequence). J lost 5 bases, V lost 6 bases, and 7 bases had no gene match. The CDR3 coding sequence is TGTGCCAGCAGCCACCGACAGGGGGCCCACGAGCAGTACGTC. It codes for CASSHRQGAHEQYV.

This clonotype showed up just a few times. CDR3 bases: TGTGCCATCAGTAAGCAACTAGCGGGTCAGGACGAGCAGTACTTC. Protein: CAISKQLAGQDEQYF. The genes are TRBV10-3 and TRBJ2-7, with TRBD2 matching over 9 bases. Germline CDR1 is ENHRY and CDR2 is SYGVKD. CDR3 length: 15 amino acids. After removal of 5 bases from V and 5 bases from J, the junction contained 10 bases not matched to a gene.

The table lists this clonotype with many counts. J is TRBJ2-3 and V is TRBV20-1; 7 positions match TRBD2. V lost 6 bases to trimming and J lost 4 bases; unmatched junction nucleotides: 10. Germline CDR1 is DFQATT and CDR2 is SNEGSKA (reference sequence). CDR3 length equals 14 residues. This CDR3 reads CSAHRLGGADTQYF. CDR3 sequence (DNA): TGCAGTGCCCACCGACTGGGAGGGGCAGATACGCAGTATTTT.

V and J are TRBV7-2 and TRBJ1-6; D unclear. CDR1 is SGHTA and CDR2 is FQGNSA in the germline V gene. The CDR3 contains 16 residues. Trimming shortened V by 2 bases and J by 5 bases, and 13 bases separated the two germline ends. The CDR3 bases are TGTGCCAGCAGCTTATCCCTCCGGCAGAATAATTCACCCCTCCACTTT. It is translated as CASSLSLRQNNSPLHF.

This clonotype was counted at least ten times. The genes are TRBV20-1 and TRBJ2-3; D is possibly TRBD2 (5 bases). CDR3 length equals 13 residues. V was clipped by 6 bases and J by 4 bases, with 14 bases between them. CDR1 and CDR2 (germline): DFQATT, SNEGSKA (reference sequence). The CDR3 sequence is CSALVGRADTQYF. The CDR3 region has the DNA TGCAGTGCCCTGGTAGGGCGGGCAGATACGCAGTATTTT.

This clonotype was recorded many times. The gene calls are TRBV29-1 and TRBJ1-2, with D maybe TRBD1 (5 bases). The V gene lost 7 bases and the J gene lost 8 bases, with 14 bases spanning the gap. The CDR3 consists of 11 residues. From germline, CDR1 is SQVTM and CDR2 ANQGSEA. Here the CDR3 DNA reads TGCAGCGCTACCAGGGACGGAGGCTACACCTTC. Amino acid sequence: CSATRDGGYTF.

This chain uses TRBV2 with TRBJ1-5; no clear D. The CDR3 has 15 amino acids. V dropped 4 bases and J dropped 4 bases, with 14 bases sitting between them. CDR1 is SNHLY, CDR2 FYNNEI, per germline. The CDR3 DNA follows: TGTGCCAGCAGTGGAGACACAAATAGAAATCAGCCCCAGCATTTT. Translated: CASSGDTNRNQPQHF.

This chain joins TRBV6-5 and TRBJ1-1; D call uncertain. CDR3 size: 15 residues. Trimming left V 0 bases short and J 0 bases short, with 8 bases between. Germline V gene data show CDR1 as MNHEY and CDR2 as SVGAGI. CDR3 nucleotides: TGTGCCAGCAGTTACTCCCAGGCCCTGAACACTGAAGCTTTCTTT. Amino acids: CASSYSQALNTEAFF.

V usage is TRBV6-5 and J usage is TRBJ2-7; 7 bases line up with TRBD1. The CDR3 consists of 15 residues. The germline V gene has CDR1 MNHEY and CDR2 SVGAGI. Trimming took 7 bases from V and 3 from J; bases not matched to a gene: 12. CDR3 loop: CASISGQAWFYEQYF. DNA for the CDR3: TGTGCCAGCATTTCTGGACAGGCCTGGTTCTACGAGCAGTACTTC.

V and J are TRBV24-1 and TRBJ2-2; 9 nucleotides align to TRBD1. CDR1 is KGHDR and CDR2 is SFDVKD in the germline V gene. The CDR3 is made up of 17 amino acids. With 4 bases clipped from V and 6 bases from J, the junction kept 11 bases outside the gene matches. The CDR3 DNA sequence: TGTGCCACCAGTGAATTGTGGGGGGGACAGGGCTCCGGGGAGCTGTTTTTT. It yields the protein CATSELWGGQGSGELFF.